These 10 T cell receptor beta chains were all obtained from the same sample, sequenced in a study of blood T cell repertoires in COVID-19. Produced via immunoSEQ multiplex PCR; TCRdb's table is partial and in-frame only. This sample has more than 250,000 clones, with around 88% found just once. Source material: peripheral blood. These receptors all come from a woman between 25 and 40 years old who had recovered from COVID-19.

Here the CDR3 DNA reads TGCGCCAGCAGCGGAGCGGGGGGCCGCTACGAGCAGTACTTC. This codes for CASSGAGGRYEQYF. The J gene is TRBJ2-7, the V gene TRBV10-2; TRBD2 agrees at 9 bases. The germline gives CDR1 WSHSY, CDR2 SAAADI. The CDR3 covers 14 residues. V dropped 6 bases and J dropped 3; count of bases not matched to a gene: 6.

The chain joins TRBV30 to TRBJ1-1, with a weak D call TRBD1 (6 bases). CDR1 is GTSNPN and CDR2 is SVGIG in the germline V gene (reference sequence). Between the trimmed V and J ends, which lost 3 bases and 5 bases, there was a span of 10 bases. This CDR3 comprises 12 residues. CDR3 amino acids: CAWSRGETEAFF. The CDR3 nucleotides are TGTGCCTGGAGCAGGGGTGAAACTGAAGCTTTCTTT.

This clone was detected only once. This chain uses TRBV30 with TRBJ1-4; D not certain. The CDR3 runs to 13 residues. CDR1 and CDR2 from the germline V gene are GTSNPN and SVGIG (reference sequence). The ends were cut back, 0 bases at V and 4 bases at J, with 6 bases in the middle. CDR3 loop: CAWSVLHNEKLFF. CDR3 in DNA: TGTGCCTGGAGTGTACTGCATAATGAAAAACTGTTTTTT.

CDR3 residues: CASSEVYRGKYEQYF. The CDR3 DNA sequence: TGTGCCAGCAGCGAGGTCTACAGGGGGAAATACGAGCAGTACTTC. This chain joins TRBV7-9 and TRBJ2-7; TRBD1 agrees at 8 bases. CDR1 and CDR2 (germline): SEHNR, FQNEAQ (reference sequence). This CDR3 is built from 15 residues. The trim removed 5 bases at V and 4 bases at J, leaving 10 bases unmatched.

The V and J genes are TRBV5-6 and TRBJ2-1; 7 bases map to TRBD1. V lost 0 bases and J lost 9; bases outside the gene matches: 3. Germline loops: CDR1 SGHDT, CDR2 YYEEEE. The CDR3 length is 13 residues. Written as DNA, the CDR3 is TGTGCCAGCAGCTTGGCCCCAGGGGGTGAGCAGTTCTTC. Protein sequence: CASSLAPGGEQFF.

The chain carries TRBV23-1 and TRBJ1-5, with D perhaps TRBD1 (5 bases). TRBV23-1 is marked as an open reading frame, function uncertain. The V gene lost 1 base and the J gene lost 6 bases, with 13 bases spanning the gap. The CDR3 contains 15 residues. The chain's CDR3 is CASSQFGREGQPQHF. The CDR3 DNA sequence: TGCGCCAGCAGTCAATTCGGCAGGGAGGGTCAGCCCCAGCATTTT.

This CDR3 reads CASSIQGEGYEQYF. CDR3 in DNA: TGTGCCAGTAGTATACAAGGGGAGGGATACGAGCAGTACTTC. This sequence joins TRBV19 and TRBJ2-7, with 7 positions matching TRBD2. The CDR3 has 14 amino acids. Germline CDR1 is LNHDA and CDR2 is SQIVND (reference sequence). Unmatched junction bases numbered 5, after V lost 2 bases and J lost 4 bases.

The rearrangement links TRBV10-3 to TRBJ2-7; perhaps TRBD1 as D (5 bases). The germline V gene has CDR1 ENHRY and CDR2 SYGVKD. V was clipped by 3 bases and J by 4 bases, with 13 bases between them. The CDR3 loop spans 14 amino acids. CDR3 sequence reads: CAISEVQAGYEQYF. The DNA of the CDR3 is TGTGCCATCAGTGAAGTACAGGCAGGGTACGAGCAGTACTTC.

The chain recombines TRBV5-1 with TRBJ2-3; D perhaps matches TRBD1 (6 bases). This CDR3 has 16 amino acids. With 4 bases removed from V and 6 bases from J, the gap between germline ends came to 21 bases. CDR1 SGHRS and CDR2 YFSETQ come from the germline V gene. The CDR3 reads CASSGQPPGLIDTQYF. The CDR3, as DNA: TGCGCCAGCAGCGGACAGCCCCCAGGACTTATTGATACGCAGTATTTT.

The rearrangement joins TRBV18 to TRBJ2-2, with 9 bases matching TRBD2. Trimming at V came to 1 base and at J to 0 bases, leaving 6 bases not matched to a gene. The CDR3 runs 18 residues. Germline CDR1 KGHSH, CDR2 LQKENI. The CDR3 coding sequence is TGTGCCAGCTCACCACGGAGCGGGAGGACCGCGAACACCGGGGAGCTGTTTTTT. Its protein is CASSPRSGRTANTGELFF. Based on the CDR3 plus reference TRBV18 and TRBJ2-2, the full variable domain is NAGVMQNPRHLVRRRGQEARLRCSPMKGHSHVYWYRQLPEEGLKFMVYLQKENIIDESGMPKERFSAEFPKEGPSILRIQQVVRGDSAAYFCASSPRSGRTANTGELFFGEGSRLTVL.